Listed below are T cell receptor beta chains from one sample, sequenced in a study of cytomegalovirus exposure and HLA in healthy donors. The data were produced by immunoSEQ multiplex PCR, yet TCRdb's version contains in-frame clones alone and is incomplete. Of roughly 99,000 clones in the sample, about three quarters are singletons; the top ten hold about 8%. Sequencing was performed on PBMCs. The receptors derive from a man aged 25 to 40 in good health and CMV-seronegative. Both conserved end residues are part of each CDR3. D genes are given only for firm matches. Clone size appears in some rows only: once, few, many, or a class for an expanded clone.

d_gene: NA
v_gene: TRBV9
abundance: NA
j_gene: TRBJ2-1
CDR3aa: CASSEAAVGWSEQFF
CDR3nt: TGTGCCAGCAGCGAGGCAGCGGTGGGGTGGAGTGAGCAGTTCTTC

d_gene: NA
v_gene: TRBV10-3
abundance: few
j_gene: TRBJ1-5
CDR3aa: CAISDGVRDQPQHF
CDR3nt: TGTGCCATCAGTGACGGGGTGAGAGATCAGCCCCAGCATTTT

d_gene: TRBD2
v_gene: TRBV2
abundance: NA
j_gene: TRBJ2-7
CDR3aa: CASSDRGGGIPYEQYF
CDR3nt: TGTGCCAGCAGTGATCGGGGGGGCGGGATCCCTTACGAGCAGTACTTC

d_gene: TRBD2
v_gene: TRBV5-1
abundance: few
j_gene: TRBJ2-3
CDR3aa: CASGLAGGTDTQYF
CDR3nt: TGCGCCAGCGGCCTAGCGGGGGGCACAGATACGCAGTATTTT

d_gene: NA
v_gene: TRBV6-1
abundance: NA
j_gene: TRBJ2-3
CDR3aa: CASSELGGTQYF
CDR3nt: TGTGCCAGCAGTGAATTGGGGGGAACGCAGTATTTT

d_gene: NA
v_gene: TRBV7-9
abundance: NA
j_gene: TRBJ1-1
CDR3aa: CASSLAGDTEAFF
CDR3nt: TGTGCCAGCAGCTTAGCCGGGGACACTGAAGCTTTCTTT

d_gene: NA
v_gene: TRBV9
abundance: NA
j_gene: TRBJ1-4
CDR3aa: CASSAQGGNEKLFF
CDR3nt: TGTGCCAGCAGCGCACAGGGAGGGAATGAAAAACTGTTTTTT

d_gene: TRBD2
v_gene: TRBV7-2
abundance: NA
j_gene: TRBJ2-7
CDR3aa: CASSLEGLAGAYEQYF
CDR3nt: TGTGCCAGCAGCTTAGAAGGGCTAGCGGGCGCCTACGAGCAGTACTTC

d_gene: TRBD2
v_gene: TRBV2
abundance: NA
j_gene: TRBJ2-1
CDR3aa: CASSLGLAGYEQFF
CDR3nt: TGTGCCAGCAGCCTGGGACTAGCTGGCTATGAGCAGTTCTTC

d_gene: NA
v_gene: TRBV2
abundance: NA
j_gene: TRBJ1-3
CDR3aa: CASSPGGSSSGNTIYF
CDR3nt: TGTGCCAGCAGCCCCGGGGGGTCCAGCTCTGGAAACACCATATATTTT

d_gene: TRBD1
v_gene: TRBV5-6
abundance: NA
j_gene: TRBJ2-2
CDR3aa: CASSWTGGVGTGELFF
CDR3nt: TGTGCCAGCAGCTGGACAGGGGGTGTAGGGACCGGGGAGCTGTTTTTT

d_gene: NA
v_gene: TRBV9
abundance: NA
j_gene: TRBJ1-6
CDR3aa: CASSVAQVRSPLHF
CDR3nt: TGTGCCAGCAGCGTAGCGCAGGTCCGATCACCCCTCCACTTT

d_gene: NA
v_gene: TRBV18
abundance: NA
j_gene: TRBJ1-5
CDR3aa: CASSPQSGDHQPQHF
CDR3nt: TGTGCCAGCTCACCACAATCCGGGGATCATCAGCCCCAGCATTTT

d_gene: NA
v_gene: TRBV4-1
abundance: NA
j_gene: TRBJ1-3
CDR3aa: CASSPGLGAVGNTIYF
CDR3nt: TGCGCCAGCAGCCCCGGACTAGGGGCTGTTGGAAACACCATATATTTT

d_gene: NA
v_gene: TRBV9
abundance: few
j_gene: TRBJ1-1
CDR3aa: CASSPPGNTEAFF
CDR3nt: TGTGCCAGCAGCCCCCCAGGGAACACTGAAGCTTTCTTT

d_gene: NA
v_gene: TRBV27
abundance: NA
j_gene: TRBJ1-3
CDR3aa: CASSPQVSGNTIYF
CDR3nt: TGTGCCAGCAGTCCACAAGTCTCTGGAAACACCATATATTTT

d_gene: TRBD1
v_gene: TRBV9
abundance: NA
j_gene: TRBJ1-6
CDR3aa: CASSAYAAGGSPLHF
CDR3nt: TGTGCCAGCAGCGCGTATGCCGCAGGGGGCTCACCCCTCCACTTT

d_gene: NA
v_gene: TRBV7-2
abundance: NA
j_gene: TRBJ2-3
CDR3aa: CASSLAGGRRDTQYF
CDR3nt: TGTGCCAGCAGCTTAGCGGGGGGGCGTAGAGATACGCAGTATTTT

d_gene: NA
v_gene: TRBV11-2
abundance: NA
j_gene: TRBJ2-2
CDR3aa: CASLAGSGELFF
CDR3nt: TGTGCCAGCCTGGCAGGCTCCGGGGAGCTGTTTTTT

d_gene: TRBD2
v_gene: TRBV11-3
abundance: NA
j_gene: TRBJ2-1
CDR3aa: CASSSWDSGYNEQFF
CDR3nt: TGTGCCAGCAGCAGCTGGGATAGCGGGTACAATGAGCAGTTCTTC

d_gene: NA
v_gene: TRBV5-1
abundance: once
j_gene: TRBJ2-3
CDR3aa: CASKREPSTDTQYF
CDR3nt: TGCGCCAGCAAACGGGAGCCGAGCACAGATACGCAGTATTTT

d_gene: NA
v_gene: TRBV7-9
abundance: NA
j_gene: TRBJ1-1
CDR3aa: CASSAEVNTEAFF
CDR3nt: TGTGCCAGCAGCGCGGAGGTGAACACTGAAGCTTTCTTT

d_gene: TRBD2
v_gene: TRBV27
abundance: NA
j_gene: TRBJ2-1
CDR3aa: CASRSGVVNEQFF
CDR3nt: TGTGCCAGCCGTAGCGGGGTGGTTAATGAGCAGTTCTTC

d_gene: TRBD2
v_gene: TRBV2
abundance: NA
j_gene: TRBJ2-3
CDR3aa: CASGTSGRTDTQYF
CDR3nt: TGTGCCAGCGGAACTAGCGGACGCACAGATACGCAGTATTTT

d_gene: TRBD2
v_gene: TRBV27
abundance: few
j_gene: TRBJ2-2
CDR3aa: CASSLKLAGGITGELFF
CDR3nt: TGTGCCAGCAGTTTAAAGCTAGCGGGAGGGATTACCGGGGAGCTGTTTTTT

d_gene: NA
v_gene: TRBV6-4
abundance: NA
j_gene: TRBJ1-5
CDR3aa: CASSDFQGNQPQHF
CDR3nt: TGTGCCAGCAGTGACTTCCAGGGGAATCAGCCCCAGCATTTT

d_gene: NA
v_gene: TRBV11-2
abundance: NA
j_gene: TRBJ2-1
CDR3aa: CASTTPGLFNEQFF
CDR3nt: TGTGCCAGCACCACACCGGGACTGTTCAATGAGCAGTTCTTC

d_gene: TRBD2
v_gene: TRBV11-2
abundance: NA
j_gene: TRBJ2-3
CDR3aa: CASSLIREGGGTQYF
CDR3nt: TGTGCCAGCAGCTTAATTCGCGAGGGCGGGGGAACGCAGTATTTT

d_gene: NA
v_gene: TRBV5-4
abundance: NA
j_gene: TRBJ2-3
CDR3aa: CASSLGLFADTQYF
CDR3nt: TGTGCCAGCAGCCTGGGGCTTTTCGCAGATACGCAGTATTTT

d_gene: NA
v_gene: TRBV18
abundance: few
j_gene: TRBJ2-4
CDR3aa: CASSPQFSSKNIQYF
CDR3nt: TGTGCCAGCTCACCACAATTTAGCAGTAAAAACATTCAGTACTTC

d_gene: NA
v_gene: TRBV6-1
abundance: few
j_gene: TRBJ1-5
CDR3aa: CASSEAREPQHF
CDR3nt: TGTGCCAGCAGTGAAGCCAGGGAGCCCCAGCATTTT

d_gene: TRBD2
v_gene: TRBV30
abundance: NA
j_gene: TRBJ2-1
CDR3aa: CAWSPWSGGAANEQFF
CDR3nt: TGTGCCTGGAGTCCCTGGAGCGGGGGGGCCGCGAATGAGCAGTTCTTC

d_gene: TRBD1
v_gene: TRBV19
abundance: few
j_gene: TRBJ1-1
CDR3aa: CASSMGKGTVNTEAFF
CDR3nt: TGTGCCAGTAGTATGGGGAAAGGGACAGTGAACACTGAAGCTTTCTTT

d_gene: TRBD2
v_gene: TRBV10-3
abundance: NA
j_gene: TRBJ2-7
CDR3aa: CAISEVAGVRNEQYF
CDR3nt: TGTGCCATCAGTGAGGTGGCGGGAGTAAGAAACGAGCAGTACTTC

d_gene: TRBD1
v_gene: TRBV18
abundance: few
j_gene: TRBJ2-5
CDR3aa: CASSQGQGETQYF
CDR3nt: TGTGCCAGCTCACAGGGACAGGGCGAGACCCAGTACTTC

d_gene: TRBD1
v_gene: TRBV25-1
abundance: few
j_gene: TRBJ2-7
CDR3aa: CASSAPDRSPYEQYF
CDR3nt: TGTGCCAGCAGTGCCCCGGACAGGTCCCCCTACGAGCAGTACTTC